This T cell receptor beta chain appears in the sequencing data of a study of blood T cells in healthy people across ages. Findings of the study overall: Getting older went along with TCR beta diversity per million T cells dropping roughly linearly.

Using a J-beta primer mix together with a sample-barcoded 5' primer, a second PCR was run for roughly 7 to 11 cycles. A template-switch adaptor that had 12 random nucleotides put a tag on each cDNA molecule. Every sample gave at least 3 million paired-end reads containing CDR3. TCRdb re-called the 5' RACE reads with MiXCR, one entry per CDR3 protein. The top ten hold roughly 8.2% of the sample, which has around 1,700,000 distinct CDR3 sequences, 28% seen once. This clonotype has just a few counts. Antigen specificity is unknown. CDR3 length: 13 residues. Looked up from germline, CDR1 is GTSNPN and CDR2 is SVGIG (reference sequence). V was cut by 3 bases and J by 1 base, with 10 bases left in between.

The chain employs TRBV30 and TRBJ2-7; D not resolved. The sample was blood. The receptor comes from a woman aged 25-40 years in good health. CDR3 in amino acids: CAWRGADSYEQYF. The CDR3 DNA sequence: TGTGCCTGGAGAGGTGCGGATTCCTACGAGCAGTACTTC. Full variable domain (missing parts from reference TRBV30 and TRBJ2-7): SQTIHQWPATLVQPVGSPLSLECTVEGTSNPNLYWYRQAAGRGLQLLFYSVGIGQISSEVPQNLSASRPQDRQFILSSKKLLLSDSGFYLCAWRGADSYEQYFGPGTRLTVT.